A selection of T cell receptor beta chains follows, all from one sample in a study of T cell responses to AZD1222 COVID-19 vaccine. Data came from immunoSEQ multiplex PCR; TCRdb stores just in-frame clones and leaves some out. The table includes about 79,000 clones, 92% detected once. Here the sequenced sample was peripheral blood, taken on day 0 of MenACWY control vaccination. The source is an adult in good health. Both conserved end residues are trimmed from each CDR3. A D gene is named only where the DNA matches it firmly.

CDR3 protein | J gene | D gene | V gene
ASSYPPSASGTYNEQF | TRBJ2-1 | TRBD2 | TRBV6-2/TRBV6-3
ASRGGSVYNSPLH | TRBJ1-6 | NA | TRBV28
ASSSVYEQY | TRBJ2-7 | NA | TRBV6-4
ASTEDRISGNTIY | TRBJ1-3 | NA | TRBV6-5
ASSPPGAGETQY | TRBJ2-5 | NA | TRBV28
ASSTTGVDEKLF | TRBJ1-4 | TRBD1 | TRBV10-2
ASSVSAQGARNEQF | TRBJ2-1 | TRBD1 | TRBV9
ASSLVAAPDEKLF | TRBJ1-4 | NA | TRBV5-1
ASSYAGEQF | TRBJ2-1 | NA | TRBV6-2/TRBV6-3
ASNWDRGEETQY | TRBJ2-5 | TRBD1 | TRBV2
ATSDSGQGLYEQY | TRBJ2-7 | TRBD1 | TRBV24-1
ASSPNDRGFYEQY | TRBJ2-7 | TRBD1 | TRBV7-8
ARDTENGYT | TRBJ1-2 | NA | TRBV30
ASSFSGRPLSTEAF | TRBJ1-1 | NA | TRBV27
ASGLETGTGKLGTEAF | TRBJ1-1 | TRBD1 | TRBV12-5
SASPGVQPQH | TRBJ1-5 | NA | TRBV20-1
ASSLQTDANEKLF | TRBJ1-4 | NA | TRBV28
ASSPPLSSYNEQF | TRBJ2-1 | NA | TRBV18
ASTLGPSKSEKLF | TRBJ1-4 | NA | TRBV2
ASSESGGDSNQPQH | TRBJ1-5 | NA | TRBV2
ASSSLDRALNSPLH | TRBJ1-6 | TRBD1 | TRBV5-4
ASSSSGRAGELF | TRBJ2-2 | TRBD2 | TRBV7-9
ASRVWGIEKLF | TRBJ1-4 | NA | TRBV2
ASSSGRAPNTEAF | TRBJ1-1 | NA | TRBV7-6
ASSPPSVQGGYGYT | TRBJ1-2 | TRBD1 | TRBV18
ASSQAGQPNQPQH | TRBJ1-5 | TRBD1 | TRBV3-1/TRBV3-2
ASSKDRVGEKLF | TRBJ1-4 | TRBD1 | TRBV6-5
ASRGDNEQF | TRBJ2-1 | TRBD2 | TRBV9
ASSRDRGHSPLH | TRBJ1-6 | TRBD1 | TRBV3-1/TRBV3-2
ASSPSRGWGDTEAF | TRBJ1-1 | NA | TRBV18
ASNGVTGMMGTGELF | TRBJ2-2 | TRBD1 | TRBV3-1/TRBV3-2
ATSRGGYNEQF | TRBJ2-1 | NA | TRBV15
ATSREWQGGINEQF | TRBJ2-1 | NA | TRBV15
ASSPGGGGGTYEQY | TRBJ2-7 | NA | TRBV6-6
ASSERRDRGITDTQY | TRBJ2-3 | TRBD1 | TRBV10-1
ASSGPGQGYSNQPQH | TRBJ1-5 | TRBD1 | TRBV28
ASSLWAGQGNSPLH | TRBJ1-6 | TRBD1 | TRBV5-6
ASSIAAGELF | TRBJ2-2 | NA | TRBV19
ASSEAGTGTDTQY | TRBJ2-3 | NA | TRBV2
ASSATSGGYETQY | TRBJ2-5 | TRBD2 | TRBV7-2
SASVGGRETQY | TRBJ2-5 | NA | TRBV20-1